What follows describes a single TCR beta chain. Its target is unknown. This entry is derived from a study of shared clonotypes between healthy human individuals. General study points: Relative to memory subsets, naive subsets generally showed larger estimated richness. Naive CD4 clonotypes were shared across a few donors at roughly 5.5%.

CDR3 length: 14 residues. Germline CDR1 reads SGHAT; CDR2 reads FQNNGV. Trimming cost V 1 base and J 8 bases, with 14 bases left between them. Assay used: immunoSEQ multiplex PCR; TCRdb lists only in-frame clones, some missing. Of roughly 2.2 million clones listed, 85% to 95% are singletons. The chain joins TRBV11-2 to TRBJ1-1, with no clear D. The sequence derives from a man younger than 35 in good health. Some clones in this sample may be carry-over from other donors' samples. Sequencing was performed on naive CD4+ T cells from PBMCs. The subset: CD45RA+ positively selected. CDR3 DNA: TGTGCCAGCAGCTTAGTTCGCTCGGACCAAGAAGCTTTCTTT. As protein: CASSLVRSDQEAFF.